What follows describes a single T cell receptor (beta chain). No antigen is known for it. Positively selected for CCR7, the CD45RO-negative cells used as naive CD8 cells excluded terminally differentiated effector memory CD45RA+ cells. This sample stems from a study of shared clonotypes between healthy human individuals. The CDR3 has 14 amino acids. V shed 4 bases, J shed 1 base, and the junction held 4 bases outside the gene matches. Germline V gene data show CDR1 as GTSNPN and CDR2 as SVGIG (reference sequence). When replicate PCRs were run on sorted subsets, they used around 200 ng DNA, about 30,000 T cell genomes. Assay used: immunoSEQ multiplex PCR; TCRdb lists only in-frame clones, some missing. The table shows 700,000 to 950,000 clones, with around 96% occurring only once. Overall study findings and caveats: The sole specimen, blood, was sampled, and tissue repertoires likely differ. It was the non-shared clonotypes that had lower generation probabilities than clonotypes shared by all four donors.

The receptor's source is a man aged 25-40 years in good health. The chain joins TRBV30 to TRBJ2-7; 10 bases are a match to TRBD2. Sequenced input: naive CD8+ T cells sorted from blood. The CDR3, as DNA: TGTGCCTGGAAAACTAGCGGGACATCCTACGAGCAGTACTTC. Amino acids: CAWKTSGTSYEQYF.